This entry is about one T cell receptor (beta chain). The data stem from a study of early stage breast cancer tumors. Germline loops: CDR1 MNHEY, CDR2 SVGAGI. The CDR3 loop spans 14 amino acids. The germline V and J ends were trimmed by 8 bases and 5 bases, with 15 bases remaining between them. TCRdb's table, derived via immunoSEQ multiplex PCR, lists solely in-frame clones and lacks some. This sample has roughly 30,000 clones; 70% to 75% occur once, and the top ten carry 4% to 5%. The chain carries TRBV6-5 and TRBJ2-2; D is perhaps TRBD2 (6 bases). The sample consisted of blood. The clonotype comes from a person aged 40-50 years with breast cancer. The CDR3 is CASARDFQTGELFF. The CDR3, as DNA: TGTGCCAGCGCGAGGGACTTCCAAACCGGGGAGCTGTTTTTT.